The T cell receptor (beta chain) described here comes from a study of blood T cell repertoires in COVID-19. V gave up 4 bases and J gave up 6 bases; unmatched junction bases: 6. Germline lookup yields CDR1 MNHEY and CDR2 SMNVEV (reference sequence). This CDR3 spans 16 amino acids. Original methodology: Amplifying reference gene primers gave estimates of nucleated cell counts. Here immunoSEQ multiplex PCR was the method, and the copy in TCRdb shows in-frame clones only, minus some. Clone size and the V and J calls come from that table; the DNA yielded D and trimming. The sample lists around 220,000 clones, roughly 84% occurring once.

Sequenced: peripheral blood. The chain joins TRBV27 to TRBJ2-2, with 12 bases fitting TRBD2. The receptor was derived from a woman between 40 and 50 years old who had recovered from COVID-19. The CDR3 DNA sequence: TGTGCCAGCAGTTCCTGGACTAGCGGGAAGGCCGGGGAGCTGTTTTTT. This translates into CASSSWTSGKAGELFF.